The 25 T cell receptor beta chains given below trace back to one sample, sequenced in a study of blood T cells in healthy people across ages. It was with a sample-barcoded 5' primer and a J-beta primer mix that a second PCR of roughly 7 to 11 cycles was run. TCRdb processed the 5' RACE reads anew with MiXCR; each CDR3 protein has one entry. This sample has about 800,000 distinct CDR3 sequences; 25% occur once, and the top ten carry approximately 3.7%. This sample also appeared in a second study, on T cells of mothers and their children.

Material: blood. The receptors originated from a boy under 18 in good health.

This chain connects TRBV3-1 to TRBJ2-5; the D gene is possibly TRBD2 (5 bases). The J call may be faulty, since TRBJ2-1 better matches the DNA end. The CDR3 is 14 amino acids. Germline assignment: CDR1 LGHDT and CDR2 YNNKEL (reference sequence). CDR3 loop: CASSQDREDNEQFF. CDR3 in DNA: TGTGCCAGCAGCCAGGACCGGGAAGACAATGAGCAGTTCTTC.

This clonotype was seen a few times. The chain employs TRBV29-1 and TRBJ1-2; the D gene is possibly TRBD1 (6 bases). The CDR3 length is 14 residues. V gave up 6 bases and J gave up 1 base, with 15 bases separating them. From germline, CDR1 is SQVTM and CDR2 ANQGSEA. CDR3 residues: CSVGRGGGNYGYTF. The CDR3 nucleotides read TGCAGCGTGGGCCGGGGGGGCGGTAACTATGGCTACACCTTC.

This clonotype was counted between two and nine times. This rearrangement joins TRBV9 to TRBJ2-1, with TRBD2 matching 8 bases. This CDR3 region has 15 residues. Germline V CDR1 and CDR2: SGDLS, YYNGEE. The V and J ends lost 5 bases and 3 bases, in that order; junction bases with no gene match: 7. CDR3 DNA sequence: TGTGCCAGCAGGGAAGGGCTAGCGGGCTACAATGAGCAGTTCTTC. Translated, it gives CASREGLAGYNEQFF.

This clonotype was counted between two and nine times. The chain carries TRBV4-2 and TRBJ2-2; D might be TRBD1 (7 bases). This CDR3 spans 19 amino acids. Germline CDR1 LGHNA, CDR2 YNFKEQ. V lost 2 bases and J lost 1, with 20 bases in between. The CDR3 region has the DNA TGTGCCAGCAGCCAACGCGGGGAAGGGACAGTGATGAACACCGGGGAGCTGTTTTTT. This codes for CASSQRGEGTVMNTGELFF.

The chain employs TRBV7-3 and TRBJ2-5; possibly TRBD1 for D (6 bases). The end of the DNA aligns better with TRBJ2-7, so the J call may be wrong. The CDR3 spans 14 residues. Germline CDR1 is SGHTA and CDR2 is FQGTGA. In DNA form, the CDR3 reads TGTGCCAGCAGCTTAGGCGGACAGTACTACGAGCAGTACTTC. It codes for CASSLGGQYYEQYF.

V and J are TRBV6-1 and TRBJ1-1; TRBD1 matches at 8 bases. Trimming took 7 bases from V and 3 from J; bases not matched to a gene: 10. This CDR3 is built from 15 residues. The germline gives CDR1 MNHNS, CDR2 SASEGT. CDR3 amino acids: CASKETGVAYTEAFF. In DNA form, the CDR3 reads TGTGCCAGCAAAGAGACAGGGGTGGCCTACACTGAAGCTTTCTTT.

This clonotype was picked up a small number of times. The V and J genes are TRBV30 and TRBJ2-5; D not resolved. CDR1 and CDR2 (germline): GTSNPN, SVGIG (reference sequence). This CDR3 contains 13 residues. V lost 3 bases and J 4 bases, leaving 12 bases between the germline ends. The CDR3 loop reads CAWRRSWGETQYF. The CDR3 DNA follows: TGTGCCTGGAGAAGAAGCTGGGGAGAGACCCAGTACTTC.

CDR3 coding DNA: TGTGCCAGCAGCAAGACTGGTTTGGATGAGCAGTTCTTC. It is translated as CASSKTGLDEQFF. V and J are TRBV14 and TRBJ2-5; D is undetermined. The end of the DNA is better explained by TRBJ2-1, so the J call may be wrong. From germline, CDR1 is SGHDN and CDR2 FVKESK. The CDR3 length is 13 residues.

This chain joins TRBV6-1 and TRBJ2-6, with a possible D match to TRBD2 (5 bases). The CDR3 has 17 residues. Trimming removed 5 bases at V and 0 bases at J, with 14 bases between. Germline V gene lookup returns CDR1 MNHNS and CDR2 SASEGT. The CDR3 DNA reads as TGTGCCAGCAGTCCCTGGAGGTCCGGCTCTGGGGCCAACGTCCTGACTTTC. Protein sequence: CASSPWRSGSGANVLTF.

This clonotype occurred a few times. V gene TRBV12-3 or TRBV12-4 combines with J gene TRBJ2-5; TRBD2 aligns across 10 bases. There are 16 residues in the CDR3. V lost 1 base to trimming and J lost 11 bases; unmatched junction nucleotides: 13. CDR3: CASSLGVGLAGEEQYF. The CDR3 nucleotides read TGTGCCAGCAGTTTAGGGGTGGGGCTAGCGGGAGAGGAGCAGTACTTC.

This clonotype was seen more than once but under ten times. The gene calls are TRBV27 and TRBJ2-5, with D unresolved. Germline V gene data show CDR1 as MNHEY and CDR2 as SMNVEV (reference sequence). This CDR3 has 15 residues. With 6 bases removed from V and 1 base from J, the gap between germline ends came to 15 bases. In DNA form, the CDR3 reads TGTGCCAGCAGACGTACGATGGGATTCCAAGAGACCCAGTACTTC. Amino acid sequence: CASRRTMGFQETQYF.

The table lists this clonotype with a few counts. The V gene is TRBV28, the J gene TRBJ2-7, with TRBD2 matching over 13 bases. V lost 2 bases, J lost 3 bases, and 4 bases stayed unmatched. The CDR3 contains 16 residues. The germline CDR1 and CDR2 sequences are MDHEN and SYDVKM. The DNA for the CDR3 is TGTGCCAGCAGTTTAAGGACTAGCGGGAGCTACTACGAGCAGTACTTC. This sequence encodes CASSLRTSGSYYEQYF.

This clonotype appeared a few times. Germline is not matched at one junction end, which may reflect a read error. This chain joins TRBV29-1 and TRBJ1-2; D perhaps matches TRBD1 (5 bases). This CDR3 has 14 residues. Germline CDR1 reads SQVTM; CDR2 reads ANQGSEA. The CDR3 reads CSVASDIYNYGYTF. The CDR3 DNA reads TGCAGTGTTGCGTCGGACATTTATAACTATGGCTACACCTTC.

The chain uses TRBV15 and TRBJ1-3; 9 nucleotides agree with TRBD1. Germline V gives CDR1 LNHNV, CDR2 YYDKDF (reference sequence). The V gene end was trimmed by 4 bases and the J gene end by 2 bases; junction bases not matched to a gene: 3. CDR3 size: 15 residues. The CDR3 loop is CATSTGQGPGNTIYF. CDR3 nucleotides: TGTGCCACCAGCACCGGACAGGGGCCTGGAAACACCATATATTTT.

V and J are TRBV4-2 and TRBJ2-2, with 9 bases aligning to TRBD2. Germline CDR1 is LGHNA and CDR2 is YNFKEQ. Germline trimming cut 2 bases from V and 1 base from J; bases unmatched to any gene: 8. This CDR3 region has 18 residues. The CDR3, as DNA: TGTGCCAGCAGCCAACCATCAGCGGGAGGAGGGAACACCGGGGAGCTGTTTTTT. Translation gives CASSQPSAGGGNTGELFF.

In DNA, the CDR3 is TGTGCCAGCAGCTTAGTAGGGGGGCGCGCGAACACTGAAGCTTTCTTT. This translates into CASSLVGGRANTEAFF. The chain links TRBV7-2 to TRBJ1-1, with a possible D match to TRBD1 (6 bases). CDR1 SGHTA and CDR2 FQGNSA come from the germline V gene. V was cut by 1 base and J by 1 base, with 13 bases left in between. The CDR3 spans 16 residues.

The chain is built from TRBV7-3 and TRBJ1-2, with 9 bases matching TRBD1. Germline V CDR1 and CDR2: SGHTA, FQGTGA. The length of the CDR3 is 16 residues. V trimming: 4 bases; J trimming: 4 bases; junction bases outside the gene matches: 10. The CDR3: CASSSQQGAGVYGYTF. CDR3 DNA sequence: TGTGCCAGCAGCTCTCAACAGGGGGCAGGGGTCTATGGCTACACCTTC. Using reference TRBV7-3 and TRBJ1-2 for the parts outside the CDR3, the full variable domain is GAGVSQTPSNKVTEKGKYVELRCDPISGHTALYWYRQSLGQGPEFLIYFQGTGAADDSGLPNDRFFAVRPEGSVSTLKIQRTERGDSAVYLCASSSQQGAGVYGYTFGSGTRLTVV.

The CDR3 sequence is CASSQEGDLASYNEQFF. CDR3 DNA: TGCGCCAGCAGCCAAGAGGGGGACTTAGCCTCCTACAATGAGCAGTTCTTC. V is TRBV4-3 and J is TRBJ2-1; TRBD2 might be the D (6 bases). V lost 0 bases to trimming and J lost 0 bases, with 12 bases between them. The CDR3 runs to 17 residues. Germline V CDR1 and CDR2: LGHNA, YSLEER.

The count of this clonotype is one. This chain joins TRBV11-2 and TRBJ2-1; 9 bases map to TRBD1. The CDR3 has 13 residues. Germline assignment: CDR1 SGHAT and CDR2 FQNNGV. V lost 8 bases, J lost 9 bases, and 8 bases stayed unmatched. CDR3 in amino acids: CASEGQGQGEQFF. CDR3 coding DNA: TGTGCCAGCGAGGGACAGGGTCAAGGTGAGCAGTTCTTC.

This rearrangement joins TRBV11-1 to TRBJ2-1; D call uncertain. Trimming took off 5 bases at V and 3 bases at J, with 8 bases between the two ends. The CDR3 has 13 amino acids. CDR1 and CDR2 from the germline V gene are SGHAT and FQDESV (reference sequence). CDR3 bases: TGTGCCAGCAGCGAGACAAGCTACAATGAGCAGTTCTTC. It yields the protein CASSETSYNEQFF.

This rearrangement joins TRBV5-1 to TRBJ2-1; D unresolved. Germline V gene sequence: CDR1 SGHRS, CDR2 YFSETQ. The CDR3 is 15 residues long. Trimming took off 2 bases at V and 5 bases at J, with 14 bases between the two ends. The CDR3 sequence is CASSFGSAPNNEQFF. CDR3 nucleotides: TGCGCCAGCAGCTTCGGGTCAGCCCCTAACAATGAGCAGTTCTTC.

The sample holds a few counts of this clonotype. This chain links TRBV11-2 with TRBJ2-5; tentatively, D is TRBD1 or TRBD2 (5 bases each). The closer fit of TRBJ2-7 to the DNA end suggests the J call may be wrong. The length of the CDR3 is 15 residues. Germline V CDR1 and CDR2: SGHAT, FQNNGV. The CDR3 reads CASSPLGPLSYEQYF. CDR3 in DNA: TGTGCCAGCAGCCCTCTGGGACCTCTTTCCTACGAGCAGTACTTC.

This chain joins TRBV25-1 and TRBJ2-6; 8 bases map to TRBD1. CDR1 is MGHDK and CDR2 is SYGVNS in the germline V gene. V shed 5 bases and J 0 bases; nucleotides not matched to a gene: 6. CDR3 size: 17 residues. CDR3 amino acids: CASSWSGQGSGANVLTF. The CDR3 DNA sequence: TGTGCCAGCAGTTGGTCAGGACAGGGCTCTGGGGCCAACGTCCTGACTTTC.

This clonotype was counted a few times. The chain uses TRBV20-1 and TRBJ2-3; D is possibly TRBD2 (5 bases). The germline V gene encodes CDR1 DFQATT and CDR2 SNEGSKA (reference sequence). The length of the CDR3 is 15 residues. V was pared by 6 bases and J by 3 bases, with 19 bases between. The CDR3 sequence: CSASSSSVGTDTQYF. CDR3 nucleotide sequence: TGCAGTGCCTCGTCTAGCTCCGTCGGAACAGATACGCAGTATTTT.

This chain links TRBV15 with TRBJ2-1, with 8 bases matching TRBD1. V was pared by 8 bases and J by 4 bases, with 7 bases of the junction left unmatched. This CDR3 region has 14 residues. Germline CDR1 LNHNV, CDR2 YYDKDF (reference sequence). CDR3 nucleotide sequence: TGTGCCACCGCTCCCACAGGGGGGTACAATGAGCAGTTCTTC. Its translation is CATAPTGGYNEQFF.